The 13 T cell receptor beta chains in this list originate from one sample, sequenced in a study of graft-versus-host responses after intestinal transplantation. TCRdb's table, derived via immunoSEQ multiplex PCR, lists solely in-frame clones and lacks some. In the table there are about 80,000 clones, about 90% of which are singletons. This specimen was PBMCs, taken 98 days after intestinal transplantation. The receptors were gathered from a human patient who received an intestinal transplant, so some T cells may come from the graft donor.

The chain uses TRBV28 and TRBJ2-5, with TRBD2 matching 8 bases. Trimming cost V 3 bases and J 0 bases; bases outside gene matches: 6. Germline V lookup: CDR1 MDHEN, CDR2 SYDVKM. This CDR3 is 16 amino acids long. CDR3 sequence: CASSFWTSLYQETQYF. As DNA, the CDR3 is TGTGCCAGCAGTTTTTGGACTAGCCTGTACCAAGAGACCCAGTACTTC.

This chain links TRBV5-4 with TRBJ1-1, with D unresolved. CDR3 size: 13 residues. The germline gives CDR1 SGHNT, CDR2 YYREEE (reference sequence). V was clipped by 4 bases and J by 4 bases, with 11 bases between them. CDR3 in amino acids: CASSEGFATEAFF. The CDR3 DNA reads as TGTGCCAGCAGCGAGGGTTTTGCCACTGAAGCTTTCTTT.

The chain employs TRBV23-1 and TRBJ1-5, with 7 positions matching TRBD1. TRBV23-1 is filed as an ORF, its function uncertain. Losses at the gene ends were 0 bases for V and 0 bases for J; bases not matched to a gene: 5. The CDR3 is 17 residues long. CDR3 region: CASSQSGQPHSNQPQHF. CDR3 nucleotides: TGCGCCAGCAGTCAATCGGGACAGCCCCATAGCAATCAGCCCCAGCATTTT.

Here the CDR3 reads CASSLTQGTNTEAFF. Written as DNA, the CDR3 is TGTGCCAGCAGTTTAACCCAGGGAACGAACACTGAAGCTTTCTTT. The V call is TRBV28, the J call TRBJ1-1; maybe TRBD1 (5 bases). CDR3 length: 15 residues. Germline-derived CDR1 and CDR2 are MDHEN and SYDVKM. V was cut by 2 bases and J by 1 base, with 11 bases left in between.

The DNA of the CDR3 is TGTGCCAGCAGCCGTCCCCTCGGGTCCACAGATACGCAGTATTTT. Amino acid sequence: CASSRPLGSTDTQYF. V and J are TRBV4-2 and TRBJ2-3, with unresolved D. CDR3 size: 15 residues. Germline CDR1 is LGHNA and CDR2 is YNFKEQ. With 4 bases removed from V and 2 bases from J, the gap between germline ends came to 13 bases.

The rearrangement joins TRBV2 to TRBJ1-3, with a tentative D call TRBD1 (6 bases). Germline CDR1 is SNHLY and CDR2 is FYNNEI. The CDR3 covers 14 residues. Between the trimmed V and J ends, which lost 7 bases and 3 bases, there was a span of 13 bases. Here the CDR3 reads CASIGGGLGNTIYF. DNA for the CDR3: TGTGCCAGCATTGGGGGGGGGCTTGGAAACACCATATATTTT.

About this clone itself: The same CDR3 also results from other DNA sequences found in this sample. The chain joins TRBV5-6 to TRBJ2-3; D remains unclear. The germline gives CDR1 SGHDT, CDR2 YYEEEE. V was cut by 0 bases and J by 2 bases, with 7 bases left in between. The CDR3 runs to 14 residues. CDR3 in DNA: TGTGCCAGCAGCTTGGGACTTCCCACAGATACGCAGTATTTT. Translating it yields CASSLGLPTDTQYF.

The rearrangement uses TRBV4-1 and TRBJ2-7, with 10 bases aligning to TRBD1. Germline CDR1 is MGHRA and CDR2 is YSYEKL. The CDR3 contains 15 residues. The V gene end was trimmed by 2 bases and the J gene end by 3 bases; junction bases not matched to a gene: 4. CDR3 DNA sequence: TGCGCCAGCAGCCAATGGACAGGGGGTCACTACGAGCAGTACTTC. Protein: CASSQWTGGHYEQYF.

The rearrangement joins TRBV19 to TRBJ2-7; D is ambiguous. V was shortened by 5 bases and J by 4 bases, with 12 bases between the two germline ends. Looked up from germline, CDR1 is LNHDA and CDR2 is SQIVND (reference sequence). This CDR3 spans 13 amino acids. The CDR3 loop is CASSQDWSYEQYF. The CDR3 DNA reads as TGTGCCAGTAGTCAAGATTGGAGTTACGAGCAGTACTTC.

The table lists this clone with a count of one. The rearrangement uses TRBV7-2 and TRBJ2-3; D not certain. The CDR3 runs 14 residues. Trimming removed 1 base at V and 4 bases at J, with 9 bases between. Germline V lookup: CDR1 SGHTA, CDR2 FQGNSA. The CDR3 coding sequence is TGTGCCAGCAGCTTAGGGAGTTTTCCAGATACGCAGTATTTT. Protein: CASSLGSFPDTQYF.

CDR3 region: CASSLAGQGRGGEQYF. The CDR3 DNA follows: TGTGCCAGCAGCTTAGCAGGACAGGGAAGGGGAGGCGAGCAGTACTTC. This chain uses TRBV13 with TRBJ2-7; 8 bases agree with TRBD1. This CDR3 is built from 16 residues. Germline V gene data show CDR1 as PRHDT and CDR2 as FYEKMQ (reference sequence). The junction had 11 bases not matched to a gene; V was cut back by 1 base and J by 6 bases.

V gene TRBV6-5 combines with J gene TRBJ1-5; D is possibly TRBD1 (5 bases). Germline V gene sequence: CDR1 MNHEY, CDR2 SVGAGI. This CDR3 is 15 amino acids long. The germline V and J ends were trimmed by 5 bases and 1 base, with 12 bases remaining between them. The CDR3 loop is CASSRGRGSNQPQHF. The CDR3 nucleotides are TGTGCCAGCAGTAGGGGAAGAGGGAGCAATCAGCCCCAGCATTTT.

The V gene is TRBV10-3, the J gene TRBJ1-5, with 8 nucleotides matching TRBD1. CDR3 length: 16 amino acids. Germline V gene sequence: CDR1 ENHRY, CDR2 SYGVKD. V shed 3 bases, J shed 1 base, and the junction held 5 bases outside the gene matches. CDR3 DNA: TGTGCCATCAGTGATCCGACAGGGGAGAGCAATCAGCCCCAGCATTTT. It specifies CAISDPTGESNQPQHF.